This passage covers 30 T cell receptor beta chains from one sample sequenced in a study of CD8 T cells in ankylosing spondylitis. TCRdb itself ran the 5' RACE reads through MiXCR, one entry per CDR3 protein. In the table there are 300,000 to 350,000 distinct CDR3 sequences, less than 25% of which are singletons. Sample: blood, either unsorted or a sorted T cell fraction (not recorded which). The receptor source for this set is a female donor with ankylosing spondylitis or in good health (not recorded which).

This clonotype occurred a few times. The V call is TRBV5-1, the J call TRBJ2-5; the D gene could be TRBD1 or TRBD2 (5 bases each). Germline loops: CDR1 SGHRS, CDR2 YFSETQ. This CDR3 region has 13 residues. The V end was cut by 0 bases, the J end by 7 bases, with 10 bases between. The CDR3 region is CASSLDGDGTQYF. As DNA, the CDR3 is TGCGCCAGCAGCTTGGATGGGGACGGGACCCAGTACTTC.

This clonotype was found a few times. The chain uses TRBV13 and TRBJ2-7; D is undetermined. This CDR3 has 16 amino acids. Per the germline V gene, CDR1 is PRHDT and CDR2 is FYEKMQ (reference sequence). The V and J ends lost 0 bases and 0 bases respectively, with 12 bases between them. In DNA form, the CDR3 reads TGTGCCAGCAGCTTAGGCCGTTGGGCCTTCTCCTACGAGCAGTACTTC. Protein product: CASSLGRWAFSYEQYF. The full variable domain, completed using reference TRBV13 and TRBJ2-7, is AAGVIQSPRHLIKEKRETATLKCYPIPRHDTVYWYQQGPGQDPQFLISFYEKMQSDKGSIPDRFSAQQFSDYHSELNMSSLELGDSALYFCASSLGRWAFSYEQYFGPGTRLTVT.

There are a few counts of this clonotype. This chain uses TRBV20-1 with TRBJ2-3; TRBD2 is a possible D gene (6 bases). The CDR3 runs 15 residues. V lost 3 bases and J lost 7, with 20 bases in between. The germline V gene has CDR1 DFQATT and CDR2 SNEGSKA (reference sequence). The CDR3 spells CSARGVGGKPNTQYF. The CDR3 nucleotides read TGCAGTGCTAGGGGGGTTGGCGGGAAACCTAATACGCAGTATTTT.

This chain joins TRBV20-1 and TRBJ1-2; D possibly corresponds to TRBD1 (6 bases). Germline CDR1 and CDR2: DFQATT and SNEGSKA (reference sequence). The V end lost 5 bases, the J end lost 2 bases, and 9 bases lay between the germline ends. The CDR3 is 12 amino acids. The DNA of the CDR3 is TGCAGTGCTCGGACAGCCAACTATGGCTACACCTTC. As protein: CSARTANYGYTF.

V usage is TRBV20-1 and J usage is TRBJ2-7; D is uncertain. Between the trimmed V and J ends, which lost 2 bases and 3 bases, there was a span of 11 bases. The CDR3 has 13 amino acids. Germline V lookup: CDR1 DFQATT, CDR2 SNEGSKA (reference sequence). CDR3 in amino acids: CSARSSASYEQYF. CDR3 nucleotide sequence: TGCAGTGCTAGAAGTTCGGCAAGCTACGAGCAGTACTTC.

This clonotype was observed a handful of times. The rearrangement links TRBV7-8 to TRBJ2-5; TRBD1 is a possible D gene (6 bases). CDR3 length: 15 amino acids. Deletions cut 0 bases from V and 2 bases from J, with 10 bases between. Germline CDR1 SGHVS, CDR2 FQNEAQ. The CDR3 nucleotides read TGTGCCAGCAGCTTAGCTGGACAGACACAAGAGACCCAGTACTTC. Protein product: CASSLAGQTQETQYF.

CDR3 bases: TGTGCCAGCAGTAGGACTAGCGGGTCCGAGACACCGCAGTATTTT. Its translation: CASSRTSGSETPQYF. The chain joins TRBV12-3 or TRBV12-4 to TRBJ2-3, with TRBD2 identical over 11 bases. The CDR3 runs 15 residues. The V gene end was trimmed by 5 bases and the J gene end by 10 bases; junction bases not matched to a gene: 11.

This clonotype was seen at least ten times. The chain recombines TRBV28 with TRBJ1-6; no clear D. V was pared by 6 bases and J by 8 bases, with 8 bases between. The length of the CDR3 is 12 residues. The germline CDR1 and CDR2 sequences are MDHEN and SYDVKM. The CDR3 region is CASSQNYSPLHF. The CDR3 bases are TGTGCCAGCAGCCAGAATTATTCACCCCTCCACTTT.

This rearrangement joins TRBV12-3 or TRBV12-4 to TRBJ2-3, with 12 bases aligning to TRBD2. V lost 7 bases to trimming and J lost 0 bases; unmatched junction nucleotides: 2. The CDR3 is 15 amino acids. CDR3 nucleotides: TGTGCCAGCACCCTAGCGGGAGGGAGCACAGATACGCAGTATTTT. It is translated as CASTLAGGSTDTQYF.

The V and J genes are TRBV6-2 or TRBV6-3 and TRBJ2-1; tentatively, D is TRBD2 (6 bases). V lost 2 bases and J lost 0, with 8 bases in between. CDR1 and CDR2 (germline): MNHEY, SVGEGT. The CDR3 covers 15 residues. The CDR3 DNA sequence: TGTGCCAGCAGTTACGCCGGGAGCTCCTACAATGAGCAGTTCTTC. This codes for CASSYAGSSYNEQFF.

The chain recombines TRBV29-1 with TRBJ2-1; 9 nucleotides line up with TRBD2. Germline assignment: CDR1 SQVTM and CDR2 ANQGSEA. This CDR3 has 14 amino acids. V lost 6 bases and J lost 7; bases outside the gene matches: 10. Here the CDR3 reads CSVDRSGSFNEQFF. CDR3 sequence (DNA): TGCAGCGTCGACCGTAGCGGGAGCTTTAATGAGCAGTTCTTC.

This clonotype showed up many times. This rearrangement joins TRBV5-5 to TRBJ2-5; no clear D gene. Trimming shortened V by 4 bases and J by 2 bases, and 12 bases separated the two germline ends. Germline-derived CDR1 and CDR2 are SGHKS and YYEKEE (reference sequence). The CDR3 covers 14 residues. The CDR3, as DNA: TGTGCCAGCAGCCACTCCACACCACAAGAGACCCAGTACTTC. This codes for CASSHSTPQETQYF.

This clonotype was counted ten times or more. The J gene is TRBJ1-5, the V gene TRBV12-3 or TRBV12-4, with unresolved D. V was cut by 7 bases and J by 0 bases, with 10 bases left in between. This CDR3 comprises 14 residues. The CDR3 protein is CASKNLNSNQPQHF. CDR3 nucleotide sequence: TGTGCCAGCAAAAATCTCAATAGCAATCAGCCCCAGCATTTT.

The chain has TRBV5-1 and TRBJ1-1; the match to TRBD1 covers 9 bases. Germline CDR1 reads SGHRS; CDR2 reads YFSETQ. Germline trimming cut 4 bases from V and 1 base from J; bases unmatched to any gene: 5. CDR3 size: 15 residues. CDR3 in DNA: TGCGCCAGCAGCGTAGGACAGGGGTCGAACACTGAAGCTTTCTTT. This translates into CASSVGQGSNTEAFF.

The CDR3 loop is CSAIVSGGRGLAGGPTYNEQFF. In nucleotides, the CDR3 is TGCAGTGCTATAGTTTCAGGGGGCAGGGGACTAGCGGGAGGGCCAACCTACAATGAGCAGTTCTTC. The chain employs TRBV20-1 and TRBJ2-1; 16 bases map to TRBD2. The CDR3 loop spans 22 amino acids. CDR1 DFQATT and CDR2 SNEGSKA come from the germline V gene (reference sequence). V dropped 4 bases and J dropped 2; count of bases not matched to a gene: 20.

This chain uses TRBV28 with TRBJ1-1; D is uncertain. Trimming shortened V by 4 bases and J by 1 base, and 13 bases separated the two germline ends. In germline, CDR1 is MDHEN, CDR2 SYDVKM. CDR3 size: 15 residues. The CDR3 reads CASSSQPNRNTEAFF. Written as DNA, the CDR3 is TGTGCCAGCAGTTCGCAGCCAAATCGGAACACTGAAGCTTTCTTT.

This chain uses TRBV6-2 or TRBV6-3 with TRBJ2-1; 14 bases fit TRBD2. V was clipped by 0 bases and J by 14 bases; unmatched bases: 3. The CDR3 is 14 residues long. Germline V gives CDR1 MNHEY, CDR2 SVGEGT. The CDR3 bases are TGTGCCAGCAGTTACTCGACTAGCGGGAGGGCTAAGTTCTTC. It specifies CASSYSTSGRAKFF.

The chain has TRBV20-1 and TRBJ2-3, with D maybe TRBD2 (6 bases). This CDR3 spans 14 amino acids. In germline, CDR1 is DFQATT, CDR2 SNEGSKA (reference sequence). V gave up 3 bases and J gave up 4 bases, with 14 bases separating them. The CDR3, as DNA: TGCAGTGCTAGGAAGACGAGCGGGCCAGATACGCAGTATTTT. This codes for CSARKTSGPDTQYF.

The rearrangement joins TRBV2 to TRBJ1-2; D ambiguous. Germline V lookup: CDR1 SNHLY, CDR2 FYNNEI. V dropped 2 bases and J dropped 4 bases, with 11 bases sitting between them. The CDR3 is 14 residues long. As DNA, the CDR3 is TGTGCCAGCAGTGAAAGCCGGGGTAGCTATGGCTACACCTTC. This translates into CASSESRGSYGYTF. The entire variable domain, with the rest obtained from reference TRBV2 and TRBJ1-2, is as follows: EPEVTQTPSHQVTQMGQEVILRCVPISNHLYFYWYRQILGQKVEFLVSFYNNEISEKSEIFDDQFSVERPDGSNFTLKIRSTKLEDSAMYFCASSESRGSYGYTFGSGTRLTVV.

V usage is TRBV20-1 and J usage is TRBJ1-1, with unresolved D. CDR1 and CDR2 from the germline V gene are DFQATT and SNEGSKA (reference sequence). The CDR3 length is 13 residues. Trimming cost V 4 bases and J 0 bases, with 9 bases left between them. CDR3 DNA: TGCAGTGCTAAGGACGGCATGAACACTGAAGCTTTCTTT. It translates to CSAKDGMNTEAFF.

The rearrangement joins TRBV7-2 to TRBJ2-3; no firm D call. The CDR3 length is 14 residues. Germline V gene data show CDR1 as SGHTA and CDR2 as FQGNSA. V was trimmed by 1 base and J by 2 bases, leaving 7 bases between them. In DNA, the CDR3 is TGTGCCAGCAGCTTAGGGCAGAACACAGATACGCAGTATTTT. Translating gives CASSLGQNTDTQYF.

At least ten counts were recorded for this clonotype. This chain uses TRBV5-1 with TRBJ2-1; 13 bases fit TRBD2. CDR1 is SGHRS, CDR2 YFSETQ, per germline. With 4 bases clipped from V and 10 bases from J, the junction kept 8 bases outside the gene matches. There are 15 residues in the CDR3. CDR3: CASSVGLAGVGEQFF. In nucleotides, the CDR3 is TGCGCCAGCAGCGTCGGACTAGCGGGAGTGGGAGAGCAGTTCTTC.

A few counts support this clonotype. This chain connects TRBV5-1 to TRBJ2-7, with a weak D call TRBD1 (6 bases). CDR3 size: 14 residues. V gave up 5 bases and J gave up 7 bases, with 19 bases separating them. Germline V gene lookup returns CDR1 SGHRS and CDR2 YFSETQ. This CDR3 is CASRRDNTPTEQYF. DNA for the CDR3: TGCGCCAGCAGACGGGACAATACTCCTACGGAGCAGTACTTC.

This clonotype was seen a few times. This chain links TRBV20-1 with TRBJ1-2, with D possibly TRBD1 on 5 matching bases. CDR3 size: 16 residues. In germline, CDR1 is DFQATT, CDR2 SNEGSKA (reference sequence). Trimming removed 0 bases at V and 7 bases at J, with 21 bases between. CDR3 residues: CSARDQGRAPWGGYTF. CDR3 in DNA: TGCAGTGCTAGAGATCAGGGCCGGGCGCCTTGGGGTGGCTACACCTTC.

This clonotype was found a few times. The chain employs TRBV6-1 and TRBJ2-3; a weak D match, TRBD2 (5 bases). Per the germline V gene, CDR1 is MNHNS and CDR2 is SASEGT. This CDR3 is 13 amino acids long. V gave up 7 bases and J gave up 9 bases, with 17 bases separating them. CDR3 DNA: TGTGCCAGCAACGTGGCGGGCTCGTACACGCAGTATTTT. The encoded protein is CASNVAGSYTQYF.

This clonotype turned up a few times. The chain recombines TRBV20-1 with TRBJ2-5; perhaps TRBD2 as D (6 bases). V gave up 6 bases and J gave up 0 bases, with 11 bases separating them. The CDR3 runs to 13 residues. Germline assignment: CDR1 DFQATT and CDR2 SNEGSKA (reference sequence). The CDR3 region is CSALEGYQETQYF. CDR3 DNA: TGCAGTGCCCTGGAGGGGTACCAAGAGACCCAGTACTTC.

There are a few counts of this clonotype. The CDR3: CASSLDRGSSGNTIYF. The DNA for the CDR3 is TGTGCCAGCAGCTTAGACAGGGGGTCCAGTGGAAACACCATATATTTT. The chain combines TRBV7-2 with TRBJ1-3; 8 bases match TRBD1. CDR1 and CDR2 from the germline V gene are SGHTA and FQGNSA. There are 16 residues in the CDR3. The V segment lost 1 base and the J segment 3 bases; nucleotides outside the gene matches: 5.

The chain is built from TRBV7-9 and TRBJ1-2; D gene ambiguous. This CDR3 contains 14 residues. The germline V and J ends were trimmed by 5 bases and 3 bases, with 13 bases remaining between them. The V gene's germline CDR1 is SEHNR and CDR2 FQNEAQ (reference sequence). CDR3: CASSHSTEDYGYTF. The CDR3 DNA reads as TGTGCCAGCAGCCATTCGACCGAGGACTATGGCTACACCTTC. The full variable domain, with the rest looked up from reference TRBV7-9 and TRBJ1-2, is DTGVSQNPRHKITKRGQNVTFRCDPISEHNRLYWYRQTLGQGPEFLTYFQNEAQLEKSRLLSDRFSAERPKGSFSTLEIQRTEQGDSAMYLCASSHSTEDYGYTFGSGTRLTVV.

The chain uses TRBV20-1 and TRBJ2-5; perhaps TRBD1 as D (6 bases). Per germline, CDR1 DFQATT and CDR2 SNEGSKA (reference sequence). The CDR3 spans 13 residues. The germline V and J ends were trimmed by 4 bases and 1 base, with 10 bases remaining between them. CDR3 in amino acids: CSATRTVQETQYF. Written as DNA, the CDR3 is TGCAGTGCTACCCGGACAGTCCAAGAGACCCAGTACTTC.

The chain employs TRBV6-2 or TRBV6-3 and TRBJ2-3, with 14 bases fitting TRBD2. Germline assignment: CDR1 MNHEY and CDR2 SVGEGT. The ends lost 4 bases at V and 0 bases at J; junction bases unmatched: 3. This CDR3 is built from 17 residues. The CDR3: CASSWTSGRRSTDTQYF. In DNA form, the CDR3 reads TGTGCCAGCAGTTGGACTAGCGGGAGGCGGAGCACAGATACGCAGTATTTT.